This T cell receptor (beta chain) is from a study of shared clonotypes between healthy human individuals. Data came from immunoSEQ multiplex PCR; TCRdb stores just in-frame clones and leaves some out. Here the sample spans millions of clones, roughly 93% being singletons. V lost 3 bases, J lost 8 bases, and 25 bases lay in between. Germline CDR1 and CDR2: LNHDA and SQIVND (reference sequence). There are 17 residues in the CDR3. Concerning this clone: No antigen is known for it.

Whole-study results and caveats: Deeper or shallower sequencing was expected to change how clonotypes are shared among donors.

This TCR was recovered from a man between 18 and 35 years old in good health. Some clones in this sample may be carry-over from other donors' samples. The chain joins TRBV19 to TRBJ1-2, with a tentative D call TRBD1 (5 bases). Sequencing used naive CD4+ T cells from PBMCs. Subset described: CD45RA+ positively selected. CDR3 sequence (DNA): TGTGCCAGTAGTATCTACCCTAGAGGGGAGAAACGCCAAGGCTACACCTTC. Its protein is CASSIYPRGEKRQGYTF. The variable domain in full, completed from reference TRBV19 and TRBJ1-2, reads DGGITQSPKYLFRKEGQNVTLSCEQNLNHDAMYWYRQDPGQGLRLIYYSQIVNDFQKGDIAEGYSVSREKKESFPLTVTSAQKNPTAFYLCASSIYPRGEKRQGYTFGSGTRLTVV.